This T cell receptor beta chain was found in a study of T cell repertoires in ileal Crohn's disease. The data were produced by immunoSEQ multiplex PCR, yet TCRdb's version contains in-frame clones alone and is incomplete. The sample lists 13,000 to 15,000 clones; 80% to 90% were seen once. To note about this clone: The identical CDR3 is also encoded by other nucleotide sequences in the sample.

V dropped 5 bases and J dropped 6 bases, with 8 bases sitting between them. From germline, CDR1 is SGHVS and CDR2 FQNEAQ. The CDR3 runs to 13 residues. The TCR originated in an adult with Crohn's disease. The chain carries TRBV7-8 and TRBJ1-6, with a possible D match to TRBD1 (5 bases). Sequences were obtained from ileal tissue. DNA for the CDR3: TGTGCCAGCAGCCAGGGTCCTAATTCACCCCTCCACTTT. It specifies CASSQGPNSPLHF.